This TCR beta chain was retrieved from a study of blood T cell repertoires in COVID-19. In the original processing: Using reference gene primer amplification, nucleated cell counts were estimated. Assay: immunoSEQ multiplex PCR; the TCRdb copy retains only in-frame clones and omits some. The DNA was the basis for D and trimming; V, J and clone size are from that table. The sample holds tens of thousands of clones, around 80% seen once. V was clipped by 6 bases and J by 3 bases; unmatched bases: 5. CDR3 length: 13 amino acids. Germline V lookup: CDR1 SGHTA, CDR2 FQGNSA. This clonotype was obtained from a human donor in a cohort sampled during active COVID-19. The chain combines TRBV7-2 with TRBJ2-7; 7 positions agree with TRBD2. Material for sequencing was peripheral blood. The CDR3 DNA sequence: TGTGCCAGCAGGGGAGGGAACGGCTACGAGCAGTACTTC. As protein: CASRGGNGYEQYF.